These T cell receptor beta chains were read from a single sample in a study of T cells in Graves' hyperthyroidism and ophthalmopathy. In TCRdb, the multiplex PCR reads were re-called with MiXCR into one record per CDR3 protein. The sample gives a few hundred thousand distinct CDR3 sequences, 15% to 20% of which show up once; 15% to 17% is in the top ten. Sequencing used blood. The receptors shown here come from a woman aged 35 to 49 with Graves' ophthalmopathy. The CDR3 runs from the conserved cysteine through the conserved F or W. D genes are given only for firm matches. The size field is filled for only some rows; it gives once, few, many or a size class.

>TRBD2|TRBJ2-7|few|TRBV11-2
TGTGCCAGCAGCTCTACTAGCGGGAGTGGCTACGAGCAGTACTTC
CASSSTSGSGYEQYF
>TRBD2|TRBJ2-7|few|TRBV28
TGTGCCAGCAGTCCCGGGACTAGCGGTGTATACTACGAGCAGTACTTC
CASSPGTSGVYYEQYF
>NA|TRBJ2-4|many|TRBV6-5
TGTGCCAGCAGTTACTCGGTCCGGGGATGGAACATTCAGTACTTC
CASSYSVRGWNIQYF
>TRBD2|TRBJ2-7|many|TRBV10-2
TGCGCCAGCAACCGGACTAGGAGGCCCTACGAGCAGTACTTC
CASNRTRRPYEQYF
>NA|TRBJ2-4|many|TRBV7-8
TGTGCCAGCAGTGCGGCAGGTTTAGCCAAAAACATTCAGTACTTC
CASSAAGLAKNIQYF
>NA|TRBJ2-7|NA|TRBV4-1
TGCGCCAGCAGCCAAGATCCGGCAGTACTCTCCTACGAGCAGTACTTC
CASSQDPAVLSYEQYF
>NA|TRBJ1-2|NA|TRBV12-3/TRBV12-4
TGTGCCAGCAGTTTTGGTTGGGACACTCATGGCTACACCTTC
CASSFGWDTHGYTF
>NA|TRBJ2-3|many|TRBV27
TGTGCCAGCAGATCACAGGGTCCAGATACGCAGTATTTT
CASRSQGPDTQYF
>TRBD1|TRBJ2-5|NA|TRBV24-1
TGTGCCACCAGTGATACACCCACAGGGGTCCGGGAGACCCAGTACTTC
CATSDTPTGVRETQYF
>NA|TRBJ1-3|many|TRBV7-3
TGTGCCAGCAGCGCATCCGGGGCAGCTGGAAACACCATATATTTT
CASSASGAAGNTIYF
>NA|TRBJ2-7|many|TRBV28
TGTGCCAGCAGTTACAGGGCACCGGGCGAGCAGTACTTC
CASSYRAPGEQYF
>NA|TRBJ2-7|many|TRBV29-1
TGCAGCGTTGTGGCCAGCTCCTACGAGCAGTACTTC
CSVVASSYEQYF
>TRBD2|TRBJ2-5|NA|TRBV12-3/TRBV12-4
TGTGCCAGCAGCCCGCGGTGGGTGGCGGGAGGGGACCTCCAAGAGACCCAGTACTTC
CASSPRWVAGGDLQETQYF
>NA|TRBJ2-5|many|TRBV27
TGTGCCAGCAGTTTAGTTAGGGCGGGCGCAGAGACCCAGTACTTC
CASSLVRAGAETQYF
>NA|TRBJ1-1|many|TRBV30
TGTGCCTGGAGTGATCCCCCGGCGGACCCGGAAGCTTTCTTT
CAWSDPPADPEAFF
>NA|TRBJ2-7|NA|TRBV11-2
TGTGCCAGCAGCCCCCGTGGGGGGTTATCCTACGAGCAGTACTTC
CASSPRGGLSYEQYF
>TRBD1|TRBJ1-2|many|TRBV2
TGTGCCAGCAGTGGGGACAGGGGAGACTATGGCTACACCTTC
CASSGDRGDYGYTF
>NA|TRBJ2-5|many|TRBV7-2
TGTGCCAGCAGCTTAAACAGGGAGATAGAGACCCAGTACTTC
CASSLNREIETQYF
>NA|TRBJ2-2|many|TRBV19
TGTGCCAGTAGTACACGGCCCGGGGAGCTGTTTTTT
CASSTRPGELFF
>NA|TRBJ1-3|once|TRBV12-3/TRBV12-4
TGTGCCAGCAGCTACCCGACAGACTCTGGAAACACCATATATTTT
CASSYPTDSGNTIYF
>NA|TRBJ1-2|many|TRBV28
TGTGCTGTAAGGGACTATGGCTACACCTTC
CAVRDYGYTF
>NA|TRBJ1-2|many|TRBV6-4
TGTGCCAGCAGACAAGGGGATGGCTACACCTTC
CASRQGDGYTF
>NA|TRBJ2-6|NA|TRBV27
TGTGCCAGCAGTTTTCGCCTGACCGGGACTGTTAGCTCTGGGGCCAACGTCCTGACTTTC
CASSFRLTGTVSSGANVLTF
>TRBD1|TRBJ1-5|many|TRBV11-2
TGTGCCAGCAGCTTAGGGGGGACAGGGAAAAATCAGCCCCAGCATTTT
CASSLGGTGKNQPQHF